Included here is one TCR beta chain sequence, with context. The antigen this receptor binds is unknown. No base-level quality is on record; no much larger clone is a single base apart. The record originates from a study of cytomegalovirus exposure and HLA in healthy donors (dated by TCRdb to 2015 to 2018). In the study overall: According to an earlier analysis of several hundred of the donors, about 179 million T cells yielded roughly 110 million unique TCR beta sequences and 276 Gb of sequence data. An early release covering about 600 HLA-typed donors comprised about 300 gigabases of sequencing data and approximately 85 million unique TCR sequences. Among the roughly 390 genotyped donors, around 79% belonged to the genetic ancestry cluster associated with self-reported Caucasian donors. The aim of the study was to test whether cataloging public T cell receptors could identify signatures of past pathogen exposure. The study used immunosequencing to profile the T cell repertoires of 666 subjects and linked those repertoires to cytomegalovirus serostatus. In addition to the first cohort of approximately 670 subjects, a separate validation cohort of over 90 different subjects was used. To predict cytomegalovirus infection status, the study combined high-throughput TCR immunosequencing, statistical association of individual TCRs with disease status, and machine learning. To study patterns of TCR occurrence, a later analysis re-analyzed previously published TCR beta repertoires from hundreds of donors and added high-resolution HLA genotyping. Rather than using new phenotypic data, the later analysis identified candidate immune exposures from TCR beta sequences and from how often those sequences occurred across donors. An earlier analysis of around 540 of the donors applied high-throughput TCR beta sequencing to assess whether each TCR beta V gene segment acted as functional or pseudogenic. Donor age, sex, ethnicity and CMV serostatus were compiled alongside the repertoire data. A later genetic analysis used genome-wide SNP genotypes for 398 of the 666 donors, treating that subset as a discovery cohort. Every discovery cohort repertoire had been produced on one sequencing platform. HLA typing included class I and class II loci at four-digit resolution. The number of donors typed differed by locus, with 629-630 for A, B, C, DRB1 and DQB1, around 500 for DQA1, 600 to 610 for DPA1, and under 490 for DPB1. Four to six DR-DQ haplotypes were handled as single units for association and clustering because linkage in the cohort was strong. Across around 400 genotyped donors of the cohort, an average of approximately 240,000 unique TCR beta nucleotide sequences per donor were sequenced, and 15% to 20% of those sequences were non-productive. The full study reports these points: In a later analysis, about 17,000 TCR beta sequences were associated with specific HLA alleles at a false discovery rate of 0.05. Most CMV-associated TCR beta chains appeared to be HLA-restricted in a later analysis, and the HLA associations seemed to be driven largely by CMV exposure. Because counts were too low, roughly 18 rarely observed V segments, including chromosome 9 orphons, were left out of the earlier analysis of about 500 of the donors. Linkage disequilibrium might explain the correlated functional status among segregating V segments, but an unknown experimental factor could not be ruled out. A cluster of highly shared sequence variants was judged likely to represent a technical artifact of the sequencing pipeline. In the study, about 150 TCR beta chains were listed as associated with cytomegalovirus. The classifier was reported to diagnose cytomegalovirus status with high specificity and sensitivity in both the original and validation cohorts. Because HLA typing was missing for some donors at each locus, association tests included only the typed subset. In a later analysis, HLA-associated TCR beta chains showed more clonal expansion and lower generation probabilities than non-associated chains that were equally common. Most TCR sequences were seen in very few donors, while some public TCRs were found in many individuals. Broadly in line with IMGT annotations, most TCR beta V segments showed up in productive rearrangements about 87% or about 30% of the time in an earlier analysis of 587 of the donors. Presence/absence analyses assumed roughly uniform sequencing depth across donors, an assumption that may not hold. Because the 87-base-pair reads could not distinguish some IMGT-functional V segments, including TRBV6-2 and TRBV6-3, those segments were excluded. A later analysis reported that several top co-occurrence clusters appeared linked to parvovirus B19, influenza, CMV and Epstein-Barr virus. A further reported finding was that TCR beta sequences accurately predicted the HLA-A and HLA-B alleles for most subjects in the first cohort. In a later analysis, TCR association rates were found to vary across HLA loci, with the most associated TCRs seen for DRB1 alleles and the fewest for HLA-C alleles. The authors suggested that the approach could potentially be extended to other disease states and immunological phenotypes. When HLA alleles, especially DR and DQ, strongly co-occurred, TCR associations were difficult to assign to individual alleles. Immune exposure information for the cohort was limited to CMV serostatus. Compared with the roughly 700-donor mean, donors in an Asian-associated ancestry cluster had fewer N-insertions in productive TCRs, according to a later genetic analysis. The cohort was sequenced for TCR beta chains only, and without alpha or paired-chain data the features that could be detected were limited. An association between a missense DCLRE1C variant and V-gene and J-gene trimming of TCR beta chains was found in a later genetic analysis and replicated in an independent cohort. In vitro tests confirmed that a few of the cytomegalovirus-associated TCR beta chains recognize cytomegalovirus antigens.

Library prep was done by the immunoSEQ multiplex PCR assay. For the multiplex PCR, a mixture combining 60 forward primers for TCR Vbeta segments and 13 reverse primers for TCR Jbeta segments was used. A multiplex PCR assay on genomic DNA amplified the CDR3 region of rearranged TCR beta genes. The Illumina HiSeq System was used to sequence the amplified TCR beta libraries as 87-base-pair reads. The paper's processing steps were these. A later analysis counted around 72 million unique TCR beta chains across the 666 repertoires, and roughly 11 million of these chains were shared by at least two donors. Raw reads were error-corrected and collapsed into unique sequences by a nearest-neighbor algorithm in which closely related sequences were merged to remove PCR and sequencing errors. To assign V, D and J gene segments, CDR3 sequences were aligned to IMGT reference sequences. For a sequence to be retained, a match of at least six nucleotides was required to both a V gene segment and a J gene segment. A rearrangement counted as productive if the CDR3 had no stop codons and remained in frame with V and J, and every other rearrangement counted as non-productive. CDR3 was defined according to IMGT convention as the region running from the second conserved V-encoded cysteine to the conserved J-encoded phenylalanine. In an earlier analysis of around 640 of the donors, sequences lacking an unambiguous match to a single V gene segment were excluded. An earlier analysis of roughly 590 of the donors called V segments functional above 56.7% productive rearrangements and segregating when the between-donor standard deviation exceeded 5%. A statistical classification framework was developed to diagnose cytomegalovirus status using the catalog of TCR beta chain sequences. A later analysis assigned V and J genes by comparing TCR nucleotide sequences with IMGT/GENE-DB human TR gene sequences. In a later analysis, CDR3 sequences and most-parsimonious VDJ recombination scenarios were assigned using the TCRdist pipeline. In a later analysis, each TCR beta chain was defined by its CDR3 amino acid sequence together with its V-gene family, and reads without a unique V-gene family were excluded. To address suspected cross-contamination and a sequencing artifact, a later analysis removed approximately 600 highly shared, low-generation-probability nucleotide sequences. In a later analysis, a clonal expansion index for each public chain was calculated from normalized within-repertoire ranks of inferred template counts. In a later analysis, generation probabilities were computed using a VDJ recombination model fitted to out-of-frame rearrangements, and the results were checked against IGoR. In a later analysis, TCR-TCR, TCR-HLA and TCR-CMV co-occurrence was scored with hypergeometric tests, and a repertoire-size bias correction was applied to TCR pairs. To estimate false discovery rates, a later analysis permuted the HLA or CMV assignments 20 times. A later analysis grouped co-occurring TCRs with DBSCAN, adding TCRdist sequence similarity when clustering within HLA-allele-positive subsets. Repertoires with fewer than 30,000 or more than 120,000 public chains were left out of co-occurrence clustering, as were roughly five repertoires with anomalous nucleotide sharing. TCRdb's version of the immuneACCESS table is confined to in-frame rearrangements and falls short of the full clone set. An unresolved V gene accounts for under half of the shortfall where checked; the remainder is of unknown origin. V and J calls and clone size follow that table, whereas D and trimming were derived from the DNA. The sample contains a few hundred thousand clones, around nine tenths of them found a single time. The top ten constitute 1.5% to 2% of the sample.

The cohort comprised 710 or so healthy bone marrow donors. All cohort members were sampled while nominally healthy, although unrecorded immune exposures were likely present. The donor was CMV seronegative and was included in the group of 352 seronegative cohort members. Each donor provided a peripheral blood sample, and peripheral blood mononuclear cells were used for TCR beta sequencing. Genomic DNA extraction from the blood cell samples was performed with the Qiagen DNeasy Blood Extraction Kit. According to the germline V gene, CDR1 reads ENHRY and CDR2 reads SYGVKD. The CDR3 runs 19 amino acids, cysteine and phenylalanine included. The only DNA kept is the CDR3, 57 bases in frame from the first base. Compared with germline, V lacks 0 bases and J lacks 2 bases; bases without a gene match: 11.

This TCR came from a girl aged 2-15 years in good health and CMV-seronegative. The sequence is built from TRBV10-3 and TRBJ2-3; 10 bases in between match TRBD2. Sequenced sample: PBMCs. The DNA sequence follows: TGTGCCATCAGTGAGTCCTTCGGGTCTAGCGGGGGAGCCACAGATACGCAGTATTTT. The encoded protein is CAISESFGSSGGATDTQYF.